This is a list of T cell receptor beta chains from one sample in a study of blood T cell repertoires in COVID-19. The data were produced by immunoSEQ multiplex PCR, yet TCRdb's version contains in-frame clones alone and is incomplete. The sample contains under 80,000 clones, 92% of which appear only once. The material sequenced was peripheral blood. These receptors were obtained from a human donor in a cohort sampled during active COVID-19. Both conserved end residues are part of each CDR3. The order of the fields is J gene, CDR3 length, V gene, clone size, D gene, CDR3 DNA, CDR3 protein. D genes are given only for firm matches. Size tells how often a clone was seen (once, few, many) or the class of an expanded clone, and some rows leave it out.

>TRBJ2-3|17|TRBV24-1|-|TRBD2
TGTGCCACCAGTGACCGCGCTAGCGGGGGGAGCACAGATACGCAGTATTTT
CATSDRASGGSTDTQYF
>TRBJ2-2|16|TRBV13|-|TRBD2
TGTGCCAGCAGCTCAGGACTAGCGGGAAACACCGGGGAGCTGTTTTTT
CASSSGLAGNTGELFF
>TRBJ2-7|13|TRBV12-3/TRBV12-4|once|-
TGTGCCAGCAGTTCCAGGGGACCCTACGAGCAGTACTTC
CASSSRGPYEQYF
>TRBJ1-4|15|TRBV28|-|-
TGTGCCAGCAGTTTATTGACAGGAACTAATGAAAAACTGTTTTTT
CASSLLTGTNEKLFF
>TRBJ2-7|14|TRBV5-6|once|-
TGTGCCAGCACCGTACGCAGGGGGGCCTACGAGCAGTACTTC
CASTVRRGAYEQYF
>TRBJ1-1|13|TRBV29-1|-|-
TGCAGCGTTGGGGAGAACAGGAACACTGAAGCTTTCTTT
CSVGENRNTEAFF
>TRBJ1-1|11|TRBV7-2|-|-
TGTGCCAGCAGTGCTAGGACTGAAGCTTTCTTT
CASSARTEAFF
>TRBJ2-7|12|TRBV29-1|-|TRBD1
TGCAGCGTTTGGGACAGACCGTTCGAGCAGTACTTC
CSVWDRPFEQYF
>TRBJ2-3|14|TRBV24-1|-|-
TGTGCCACCAGTGATTTACGAGGCCCAGATACGCAGTATTTT
CATSDLRGPDTQYF
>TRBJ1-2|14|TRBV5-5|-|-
TGTGCCAGCAGCACCATCAGGGAAAACTATGGCTACACCTTC
CASSTIRENYGYTF
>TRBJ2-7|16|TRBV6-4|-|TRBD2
TGTGCCAGCAGGGGACTAGCGGGTCAAAACTCCTACGAGCAGTACTTC
CASRGLAGQNSYEQYF
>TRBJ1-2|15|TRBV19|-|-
TGTGCCAGTAGTCTAATGGGACACCCAACGGATGGCTACACCTTC
CASSLMGHPTDGYTF
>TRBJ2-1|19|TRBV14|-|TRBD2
TGTGCCAGCAGCCAAGAATTTTCTAGCGGGGGGTTCTCCTACAATGAGCAGTTCTTC
CASSQEFSSGGFSYNEQFF
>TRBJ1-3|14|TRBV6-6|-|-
TGTGCCAGCACCTCCGAGCTCTCTGGAAACACCATATATTTT
CASTSELSGNTIYF
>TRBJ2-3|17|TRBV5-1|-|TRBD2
TGCGCCAGCAGCTCCGGGACTAGCGGGGGGTTCACAGATACGCAGTATTTT
CASSSGTSGGFTDTQYF
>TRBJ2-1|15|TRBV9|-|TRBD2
TGTGCCAGCAGCCCAGGGACTAGCGGGACCAATGAGCAGTTCTTC
CASSPGTSGTNEQFF
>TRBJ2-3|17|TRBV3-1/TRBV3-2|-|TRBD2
TGTGCCAGCAGCCAAGATAGAGCGGGATGGGGCACAGATACGCAGTATTTT
CASSQDRAGWGTDTQYF
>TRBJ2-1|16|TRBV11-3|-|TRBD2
TGTGCCAGCAGCGGAGGACTAGCGGGCGCCTACAATGAGCAGTTCTTC
CASSGGLAGAYNEQFF
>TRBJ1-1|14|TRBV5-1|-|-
TGCGCCAGCAGCTTGTTGGAGGGGAGCACTGAAGCTTTCTTT
CASSLLEGSTEAFF
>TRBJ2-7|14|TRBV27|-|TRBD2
TGTGCCAGCAGGATAGCGGGAGTAGCCTACGAGCAGTACTTC
CASRIAGVAYEQYF
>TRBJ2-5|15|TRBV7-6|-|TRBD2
TGTGCCAGCAGCTTAGACGCGGGAGATCGAGAGACCCAGTACTTC
CASSLDAGDRETQYF
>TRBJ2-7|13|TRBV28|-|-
TGTGCCAGCATTCAGGGGGGCCTTTTAGGGCAGTACTTC
CASIQGGLLGQYF
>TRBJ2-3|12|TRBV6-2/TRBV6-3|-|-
TGTGCCAGCAGTTTCGGGATAGATACGCAGTATTTT
CASSFGIDTQYF
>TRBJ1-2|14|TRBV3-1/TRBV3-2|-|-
TGTGCCAGCACCCCCGGGGGGGTGGATAATGGCTACACCTTC
CASTPGGVDNGYTF
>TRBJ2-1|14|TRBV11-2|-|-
TGTGCCAGCAGCACGCTGACAGGTGGTCATGAGCAGTTCTTC
CASSTLTGGHEQFF
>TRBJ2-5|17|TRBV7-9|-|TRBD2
TGTGCCAGCAGCTTAGGTTGGAGCGGGGGGGCCGAAGAGACCCAGTACTTC
CASSLGWSGGAEETQYF